This TCR beta chain was captured in a study of regulatory T cells in long-lasting Graves disease. Construction of TCR beta libraries relied on iRepertoire HTBI primers and on Arm-PCR targeting CDR3 regions. Via MiXCR, TCRdb re-called the multiplex PCR reads, giving one row per CDR3 protein. The sample has approximately 490,000 distinct CDR3 sequences, under 20% seen once; the top ten hold 12%. This clonotype was counted only a few times. The V end lost 6 bases, the J end lost 4 bases, and 15 bases lay between the germline ends. CDR1 is DFQATT, CDR2 SNEGSKA, per germline (reference sequence). CDR3 length: 14 residues. Noted time point: newly diagnosed GD, antithyroid drugs for less than 3 months. Researchers made the TCR library from RNA that was extracted from PBMCs. Roughly 9 milliliters of peripheral blood were drawn into EDTA tubes. These same data were also listed under a study on T cells in Graves' hyperthyroidism and ophthalmopathy. As that study records: In blood, most of the thyroid clonotypes expanded above 0.001 were also present.

This sequence originates from a man aged 35-49 years with Graves disease. The material sequenced was peripheral blood mononuclear cells (PBMCs), taken at new diagnosis, from a patient treated with antithyroid drugs. The chain uses TRBV20-1 and TRBJ2-2, with D perhaps matching TRBD2 (6 bases). The CDR3 loop reads CSAIWGAGTGELFF. Here the CDR3 DNA reads TGCAGTGCCATTTGGGGAGCGGGCACCGGGGAGCTGTTTTTT.